A selection of T cell receptor beta chains follows, all from one sample in a study of response to subunit inactivated influenza vaccine. TCRdb processed the RT-PCR reads anew with MiXCR; each CDR3 protein has one entry. The sample comprises about 570,000 distinct CDR3 sequences, 10% to 12% of which are singletons, and 9.5% to 11% rests with the top ten. The same sample was also studied in work on T cells expressing NK-cell markers.

The specimen comprised PBMCs from blood, sampled on the day of vaccination. The receptors originated from a man between 45 and 60 years old who received an inactivated influenza vaccine. Each CDR3 is given with its conserved first and last residue. The order of the fields is CDR3 DNA, CDR3 protein, D gene, CDR3 length, clone size, J gene, V gene. The D gene is left open where the match is weak. Part of the rows lack a size; the others show once, few, many or a class for expanded clones.

cdr3_nt: TGTGCCACCAGCAGAGACCCTTTGGTCCACGAGCAGTACTTC; cdr3_aa: CATSRDPLVHEQYF; d_call: -; cdr3_length: 14; clone_size: few; j_call: TRBJ2-7; v_call: TRBV15
cdr3_nt: TGTGCCAGCAGTTTCGGCTACAACAATGAGCAGTTCTTC; cdr3_aa: CASSFGYNNEQFF; d_call: -; cdr3_length: 13; clone_size: many; j_call: TRBJ2-1; v_call: TRBV12-3/TRBV12-4
cdr3_nt: TGTGCCAGCAGTTTCTACAAGATAGATTCACCCCTCCACTTT; cdr3_aa: CASSFYKIDSPLHF; d_call: -; cdr3_length: 14; clone_size: -; j_call: TRBJ1-6; v_call: TRBV28
cdr3_nt: TGCAGCGTTACGGGGACTAGCGGGTTCGACACCGGGGAGCTGTTTTTT; cdr3_aa: CSVTGTSGFDTGELFF; d_call: TRBD2; cdr3_length: 16; clone_size: -; j_call: TRBJ2-2; v_call: TRBV29-1
cdr3_nt: TGCGCCAGCAGCACCGACAGGGTTTATGGCTACACCTTC; cdr3_aa: CASSTDRVYGYTF; d_call: TRBD1; cdr3_length: 13; clone_size: many; j_call: TRBJ1-2; v_call: TRBV5-1
cdr3_nt: TGCGCCAGCAACGTAGCGGGAGTTGATAATGAGCAGTTCTTC; cdr3_aa: CASNVAGVDNEQFF; d_call: TRBD2; cdr3_length: 14; clone_size: -; j_call: TRBJ2-1; v_call: TRBV5-1
cdr3_nt: TGTGCCAGCAGCCCCCGGGCCAATTACAATGAGCAGTTCTTC; cdr3_aa: CASSPRANYNEQFF; d_call: -; cdr3_length: 14; clone_size: -; j_call: TRBJ2-1; v_call: TRBV7-9
cdr3_nt: TGTGCCAGCTCACTCGGGACAGGGGCGGGCAATCAGCCCCAGCATTTT; cdr3_aa: CASSLGTGAGNQPQHF; d_call: TRBD1; cdr3_length: 16; clone_size: few; j_call: TRBJ1-5; v_call: TRBV18
cdr3_nt: TGTGCCAGCAGCTTAATAGATAAGCTCCCTGAGCTGTTTTTT; cdr3_aa: CASSLIDKLPELFF; d_call: -; cdr3_length: 14; clone_size: -; j_call: TRBJ2-2; v_call: TRBV7-9
cdr3_nt: TGTGCCACCCGTGGGACTAGCGGGAGGGGGGGCAATGAGCAGTTCTTC; cdr3_aa: CATRGTSGRGGNEQFF; d_call: TRBD2; cdr3_length: 16; clone_size: -; j_call: TRBJ2-1; v_call: TRBV10-3
cdr3_nt: TGTGCCACCAGCAGAGAAGGGGCAATCGGGGAGCTGTTTTTT; cdr3_aa: CATSREGAIGELFF; d_call: -; cdr3_length: 14; clone_size: -; j_call: TRBJ2-2; v_call: TRBV15
cdr3_nt: TGTGCCAGCAGGAGAAGGGGAACCTTCACCGGGGAGCTGTTTTTT; cdr3_aa: CASRRRGTFTGELFF; d_call: -; cdr3_length: 15; clone_size: -; j_call: TRBJ2-2; v_call: TRBV6-1
cdr3_nt: TGTGCCAGCCGCCGTTCAGATACGCAGTATTTT; cdr3_aa: CASRRSDTQYF; d_call: -; cdr3_length: 11; clone_size: few; j_call: TRBJ2-3; v_call: TRBV19
cdr3_nt: TGCAGCGTCCGGGCCGGGACTAACTACAATGAGCAGTTCTTC; cdr3_aa: CSVRAGTNYNEQFF; d_call: TRBD2; cdr3_length: 14; clone_size: many; j_call: TRBJ2-1; v_call: TRBV29-1
cdr3_nt: TGCAGTGCTACAACGGACAGGGCCTACGAGCAGTACTTC; cdr3_aa: CSATTDRAYEQYF; d_call: TRBD1; cdr3_length: 13; clone_size: -; j_call: TRBJ2-7; v_call: TRBV20-1
cdr3_nt: TGCGCCAGCAGCCAAGAAACGGGGATCAATCAGCCCCAGCATTTT; cdr3_aa: CASSQETGINQPQHF; d_call: -; cdr3_length: 15; clone_size: -; j_call: TRBJ1-5; v_call: TRBV4-1
cdr3_nt: TGTGCCAGCAGTTTGGACAGGGTGAGGCGCACTGAAGCTTTCTTT; cdr3_aa: CASSLDRVRRTEAFF; d_call: TRBD1; cdr3_length: 15; clone_size: once; j_call: TRBJ1-1; v_call: TRBV28
cdr3_nt: TGTGCCAGCAGCGTAGTAGGCGAGAGGGCCGTTACCGGGGAGCTGTTTTTT; cdr3_aa: CASSVVGERAVTGELFF; d_call: -; cdr3_length: 17; clone_size: -; j_call: TRBJ2-2; v_call: TRBV9
cdr3_nt: TGTGCCATCATGGGGACAGGGTCTGCCGAGCAGTACTTC; cdr3_aa: CAIMGTGSAEQYF; d_call: TRBD1; cdr3_length: 13; clone_size: -; j_call: TRBJ2-7; v_call: TRBV10-3
cdr3_nt: TGTGCCAGCAGCCCTAGATTCACGGGAGCGAAGGAGACCCAGTACTTC; cdr3_aa: CASSPRFTGAKETQYF; d_call: -; cdr3_length: 16; clone_size: few; j_call: TRBJ2-5; v_call: TRBV12-3/TRBV12-4
cdr3_nt: TGCAGTGCCAGACAATTTGGGGGGGGGATCCAAGAGACCCAGTACTTC; cdr3_aa: CSARQFGGGIQETQYF; d_call: TRBD2; cdr3_length: 16; clone_size: many; j_call: TRBJ2-5; v_call: TRBV20-1
cdr3_nt: TGCGCCAGCAGCGCCGGCGGGGGACGGTGGGATACGCAGTATTTT; cdr3_aa: CASSAGGGRWDTQYF; d_call: TRBD2; cdr3_length: 15; clone_size: few; j_call: TRBJ2-3; v_call: TRBV5-1
cdr3_nt: TGTGCCAGCAGCTTCTACCGGCGGACCTACGAGCAGTACTTC; cdr3_aa: CASSFYRRTYEQYF; d_call: -; cdr3_length: 14; clone_size: -; j_call: TRBJ2-7; v_call: TRBV11-2
cdr3_nt: TGTGCCAGCAGCTTAGCACTAGCCCCCGGGGAGCTGTTTTTT; cdr3_aa: CASSLALAPGELFF; d_call: -; cdr3_length: 14; clone_size: -; j_call: TRBJ2-2; v_call: TRBV7-2
cdr3_nt: TGTGCCAGCAACAGGGACAGGGGCGCAGATACGCAGTATTTT; cdr3_aa: CASNRDRGADTQYF; d_call: TRBD1; cdr3_length: 14; clone_size: -; j_call: TRBJ2-3; v_call: TRBV7-9
cdr3_nt: TGTGCCAGCAGCTCGGTTGGGACAGTCCAAGAGACCCAGTACTTC; cdr3_aa: CASSSVGTVQETQYF; d_call: TRBD1; cdr3_length: 15; clone_size: -; j_call: TRBJ2-5; v_call: TRBV7-2
cdr3_nt: TGTGCCAGCGGATCAAGGGGTGGGCAGTATTTT; cdr3_aa: CASGSRGGQYF; d_call: -; cdr3_length: 11; clone_size: few; j_call: TRBJ2-3; v_call: TRBV11-1
cdr3_nt: TGTGCCAGCAGTTACTCGATTTCAGGACTACGAGACACCGGGGAGCTGTTTTTT; cdr3_aa: CASSYSISGLRDTGELFF; d_call: -; cdr3_length: 18; clone_size: -; j_call: TRBJ2-2; v_call: TRBV6-2/TRBV6-3
cdr3_nt: TGTGCCAGCAGTGAATATACGGGGGGGTCCCAGTACGAGCAGTACTTC; cdr3_aa: CASSEYTGGSQYEQYF; d_call: TRBD2; cdr3_length: 16; clone_size: -; j_call: TRBJ2-7; v_call: TRBV25-1
cdr3_nt: TGCGCCAGCAGCTCGGGACAGGCAATGAGAACAGATACGCAGTATTTT; cdr3_aa: CASSSGQAMRTDTQYF; d_call: TRBD1; cdr3_length: 16; clone_size: many; j_call: TRBJ2-3; v_call: TRBV5-1
cdr3_nt: TGTGCCTGGAGCCCCTGGCGGGAAAACACCGGGGAGCTGTTTTTT; cdr3_aa: CAWSPWRENTGELFF; d_call: -; cdr3_length: 15; clone_size: few; j_call: TRBJ2-2; v_call: TRBV30
cdr3_nt: TGCAGCGTTTGGGTGAACACTGAAGCTTTCTTT; cdr3_aa: CSVWVNTEAFF; d_call: -; cdr3_length: 11; clone_size: many; j_call: TRBJ1-1; v_call: TRBV29-1
cdr3_nt: TGCGCCAGCAGCCAAGGAGGGTACCATTCACCCCTCCACTTT; cdr3_aa: CASSQGGYHSPLHF; d_call: -; cdr3_length: 14; clone_size: few; j_call: TRBJ1-6; v_call: TRBV4-3
cdr3_nt: TGCGCCAGCAGCTTGTCCGGCGGGGGAACAAACGAGCAGTACTTC; cdr3_aa: CASSLSGGGTNEQYF; d_call: TRBD2; cdr3_length: 15; clone_size: -; j_call: TRBJ2-7; v_call: TRBV5-1
cdr3_nt: TGTGCCAGCAGCTTAACACAGCAGGGAACAGATACGCAGTATTTT; cdr3_aa: CASSLTQQGTDTQYF; d_call: -; cdr3_length: 15; clone_size: -; j_call: TRBJ2-3; v_call: TRBV11-2
cdr3_nt: TGTGCCATCAGGGGAGTCCCTGGCGAGCAGTACTTC; cdr3_aa: CAIRGVPGEQYF; d_call: -; cdr3_length: 12; clone_size: -; j_call: TRBJ2-7; v_call: TRBV10-3
cdr3_nt: TGCAGTGCGAATCTAGGAGCCCCGTACCAAGAGACCCAGTACTTC; cdr3_aa: CSANLGAPYQETQYF; d_call: -; cdr3_length: 15; clone_size: -; j_call: TRBJ2-5; v_call: TRBV20-1
cdr3_nt: TGCGCCAGCAGCTTGGACATCCTCTCCTACAATGAGCAGTTCTTC; cdr3_aa: CASSLDILSYNEQFF; d_call: -; cdr3_length: 15; clone_size: -; j_call: TRBJ2-1; v_call: TRBV5-1
cdr3_nt: TGTGCCAGCAGTCACATCCGGGACCCGTCCTCTGGGGCCAACGTCCTGACTTTC; cdr3_aa: CASSHIRDPSSGANVLTF; d_call: -; cdr3_length: 18; clone_size: -; j_call: TRBJ2-6; v_call: TRBV7-8
cdr3_nt: TGTGCCAGCAGTTTTGGCCTCGGGGACATTCAGTACTTC; cdr3_aa: CASSFGLGDIQYF; d_call: -; cdr3_length: 13; clone_size: few; j_call: TRBJ2-4; v_call: TRBV27
cdr3_nt: TGTGCCAGCAGTACCGGGCGAGCTCTGGGCACCGGGGAGCTGTTTTTT; cdr3_aa: CASSTGRALGTGELFF; d_call: -; cdr3_length: 16; clone_size: few; j_call: TRBJ2-2; v_call: TRBV6-2/TRBV6-3
cdr3_nt: TGCAGTGCTCTAACACAGGGGAGAACAGATACGCAGTATTTT; cdr3_aa: CSALTQGRTDTQYF; d_call: TRBD1; cdr3_length: 14; clone_size: -; j_call: TRBJ2-3; v_call: TRBV20-1
cdr3_nt: TGTGCCAGCAGTTTCTCGGCCAACTGGCAGCAGTTCTTC; cdr3_aa: CASSFSANWQQFF; d_call: -; cdr3_length: 13; clone_size: few; j_call: TRBJ2-1; v_call: TRBV12-3/TRBV12-4
cdr3_nt: TGTGCCAGCAGTCCTCGGACTTACAATGAGCAGTTCTTC; cdr3_aa: CASSPRTYNEQFF; d_call: -; cdr3_length: 13; clone_size: many; j_call: TRBJ2-1; v_call: TRBV12-3/TRBV12-4
cdr3_nt: TGTGCCAGCAGCCAAGGTTCAGGGGCCGGCTACAATGAGCAGTTCTTC; cdr3_aa: CASSQGSGAGYNEQFF; d_call: -; cdr3_length: 16; clone_size: few; j_call: TRBJ2-1; v_call: TRBV4-2
cdr3_nt: TGTGCCAGCAGCTCTAATAACAGGGGCAATGAGCAGTTCTTC; cdr3_aa: CASSSNNRGNEQFF; d_call: TRBD1; cdr3_length: 14; clone_size: few; j_call: TRBJ2-1; v_call: TRBV5-4
cdr3_nt: TGCGCCAGCAGCCCGGACAGGGGAAGGGACACCGGGGAGCTGTTTTTT; cdr3_aa: CASSPDRGRDTGELFF; d_call: TRBD1; cdr3_length: 16; clone_size: -; j_call: TRBJ2-2; v_call: TRBV5-1
cdr3_nt: TGCAGTGCTAGTAACCCGGGAGGGCCGGAGACCCAGTACTTC; cdr3_aa: CSASNPGGPETQYF; d_call: TRBD2; cdr3_length: 14; clone_size: -; j_call: TRBJ2-5; v_call: TRBV20-1
cdr3_nt: TGTGCCAGCAGCGTTGGGACAGGGCCCTATGGCTACACCTTC; cdr3_aa: CASSVGTGPYGYTF; d_call: TRBD1; cdr3_length: 14; clone_size: many; j_call: TRBJ1-2; v_call: TRBV14
cdr3_nt: TGTGCCATCAACAAATACAGGGACTCCTACGAGCAGTACTTC; cdr3_aa: CAINKYRDSYEQYF; d_call: -; cdr3_length: 14; clone_size: few; j_call: TRBJ2-7; v_call: TRBV10-3
cdr3_nt: TGCAGTGCTAGAGAGCCGGGACAGGGGGAATACGAGCAGTACTTC; cdr3_aa: CSAREPGQGEYEQYF; d_call: TRBD1; cdr3_length: 15; clone_size: few; j_call: TRBJ2-7; v_call: TRBV20-1
cdr3_nt: TGCAGCGTCTTGAGACAGGGAAGTATCGAGCAGTACTTC; cdr3_aa: CSVLRQGSIEQYF; d_call: TRBD1; cdr3_length: 13; clone_size: many; j_call: TRBJ2-7; v_call: TRBV29-1
cdr3_nt: TGCGCCAGCACCTTTTCCCCCAGGGAGTTGGGGTATGGCTACACCTTC; cdr3_aa: CASTFSPRELGYGYTF; d_call: -; cdr3_length: 16; clone_size: few; j_call: TRBJ1-2; v_call: TRBV5-1
cdr3_nt: TGCGCCAGCAGCTTGCACAGCTTAAACATTCAGTACTTC; cdr3_aa: CASSLHSLNIQYF; d_call: -; cdr3_length: 13; clone_size: many; j_call: TRBJ2-4; v_call: TRBV5-1
cdr3_nt: TGCAGTGCTAGAGATCGTCGCCGCACAGATACGCAGTATTTT; cdr3_aa: CSARDRRRTDTQYF; d_call: -; cdr3_length: 14; clone_size: few; j_call: TRBJ2-3; v_call: TRBV20-1